This T cell receptor (beta chain) appears in the sequencing data of a study of blood T cell repertoires in COVID-19. Study summary: From T cells, B-cell-depleted T cells, or PBMCs came the material, which was cDNA or gDNA.

Original data processing: Amplification with reference gene primers provided the estimates of nucleated cell counts. The assay was immunoSEQ multiplex PCR, and TCRdb's table has in-frame clones only and misses some. V, J and clone size are taken as reported in that table, and D and trimming were inferred from the DNA itself. In the table there are hundreds of thousands of clones, 65% to 90% of which are singletons. Between the trimmed V and J ends, which lost 2 bases and 0 bases, there was a span of 11 bases. The CDR3 totals 16 residues. CDR1 KGHSH and CDR2 LQKENI come from the germline V gene. Sequenced: peripheral blood. The V call is TRBV18, the J call TRBJ1-3; possible D gene TRBD1, 5 bases. This TCR was sampled from a woman in her seventies with acute or convalescent COVID-19. CDR3 nucleotide sequence: TGTGCCAGCTCACCAGCGGGGGTGTTCTCTGGAAACACCATATATTTT. Residues: CASSPAGVFSGNTIYF. The full variable domain, its missing parts supplied by reference TRBV18 and TRBJ1-3, is NAGVMQNPRHLVRRRGQEARLRCSPMKGHSHVYWYRQLPEEGLKFMVYLQKENIIDESGMPKERFSAEFPKEGPSILRIQQVVRGDSAAYFCASSPAGVFSGNTIYFGEGSWLTVV.